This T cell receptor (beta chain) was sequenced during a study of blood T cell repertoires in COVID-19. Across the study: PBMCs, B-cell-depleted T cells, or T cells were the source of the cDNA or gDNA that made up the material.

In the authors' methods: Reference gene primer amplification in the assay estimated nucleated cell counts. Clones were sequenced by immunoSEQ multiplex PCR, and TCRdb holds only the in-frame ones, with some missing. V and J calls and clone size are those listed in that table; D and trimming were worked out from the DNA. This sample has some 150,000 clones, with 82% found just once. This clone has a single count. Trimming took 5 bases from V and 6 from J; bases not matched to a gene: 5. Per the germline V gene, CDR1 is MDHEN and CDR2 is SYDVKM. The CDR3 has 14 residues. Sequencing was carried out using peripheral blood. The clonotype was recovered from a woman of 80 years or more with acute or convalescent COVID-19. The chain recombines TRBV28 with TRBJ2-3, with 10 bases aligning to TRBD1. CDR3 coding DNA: TGTGCCAGCAGTGCGACAGGGGGCCGGGATACGCAGTATTTT. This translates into CASSATGGRDTQYF.